This T cell receptor (beta chain) was sequenced in a study of graft-versus-host responses after intestinal transplantation. Overall study: The recipients all started with anti-thymocyte globulin induction and then took tacrolimus and steroids for 3 to 4 years. Overall study results and limits: Association was observed between peak circulating GvH clone levels and early post-transplant HvG declines.

Germline values: CDR1 SGHNT, CDR2 YENEEA. V dropped 0 bases and J dropped 4 bases, with 15 bases sitting between them. The CDR3 is 16 amino acids. There were some 200,000 CFSE-labeled responder cells plated together with some 200,000 irradiated, violet-dye-labeled stimulator cells. Sorting after the reaction isolated proliferating CFSE-low CD3+CD4+ and CD3+CD8+ responders. Some clones are missing from TCRdb's copy, which holds only in-frame ones; the method was immunoSEQ multiplex PCR. The data show 13,000 or so clones, about 36% seen once. This TCR derives from a human patient who received an intestinal transplant. The chain carries TRBV11-3 and TRBJ1-2; no reliable D call. The specimen comprised alloreactive CD4+ T cells from a mixed lymphocyte reaction culture, sampled before intestinal transplant. The subset is: CFSE-low proliferating T cells sorted from roughly 6-day pre-transplant mixed lymphocyte reaction (GvH or HvG direction). CDR3 amino acids: CASSLDLNSGTYGYTF. The CDR3 DNA follows: TGTGCCAGCAGCTTAGATCTTAACTCTGGTACCTATGGCTACACCTTC.